This TCR beta chain was captured in a study of quantifying T cell responses using KT2 cells. Across the whole study: cDNA was made from DNase-treated RNA using alpha and beta constant primers. Study-wide results and limits: Very high KT2 spike-in numbers caused saturation in KT2 sequence detection.

Each cDNA got a UMI-containing oligo ligated at its 3' end. First-round PCR used 3 to 4 cycles and beta primers RC1.1 and RC1.2 covering TRBC1 and TRBC2. Using its own MiXCR run on the UMI-ligation and nested PCR reads, TCRdb lists one record per CDR3 protein. The sample consists of some 43,000 distinct CDR3 sequences, around 15% of them appearing once. KT2, a clone with a known TCR, was spiked into unfractionated PBMC. Different KT2-to-PBMC ratios were created with a constant PBMC count. Trimming removed 2 bases from V and 4 bases from J; junction bases left unmatched: 16. The CDR3 contains 18 residues. CDR1 is LGHDT and CDR2 is YNNKEL in the germline V gene (reference sequence). As to this clonotype: Antigen specificity is unknown.

What was sequenced was PBMCs spiked with cells of the T cell clone KT2. This sequence originates from a human donor. The V and J genes are TRBV3-1 and TRBJ1-1, with 7 bases lining up with TRBD1. The DNA of the CDR3 is TGTGCCAGCAGCCAATTACCCATCCGTGACAGGGACCGCACTGAAGCTTTCTTT. Amino acid sequence: CASSQLPIRDRDRTEAFF.